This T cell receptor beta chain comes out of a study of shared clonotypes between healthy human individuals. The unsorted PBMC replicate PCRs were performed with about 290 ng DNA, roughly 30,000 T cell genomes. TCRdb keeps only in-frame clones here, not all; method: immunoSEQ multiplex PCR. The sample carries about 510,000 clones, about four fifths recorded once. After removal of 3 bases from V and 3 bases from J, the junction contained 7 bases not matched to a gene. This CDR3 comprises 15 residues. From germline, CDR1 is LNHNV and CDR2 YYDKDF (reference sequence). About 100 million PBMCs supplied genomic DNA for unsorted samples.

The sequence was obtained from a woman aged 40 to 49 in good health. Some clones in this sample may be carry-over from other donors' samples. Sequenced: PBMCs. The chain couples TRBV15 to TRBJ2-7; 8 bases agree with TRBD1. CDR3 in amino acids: CATSRPGQGFYEQYF. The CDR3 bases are TGTGCCACCAGCAGGCCAGGACAGGGATTCTACGAGCAGTACTTC.